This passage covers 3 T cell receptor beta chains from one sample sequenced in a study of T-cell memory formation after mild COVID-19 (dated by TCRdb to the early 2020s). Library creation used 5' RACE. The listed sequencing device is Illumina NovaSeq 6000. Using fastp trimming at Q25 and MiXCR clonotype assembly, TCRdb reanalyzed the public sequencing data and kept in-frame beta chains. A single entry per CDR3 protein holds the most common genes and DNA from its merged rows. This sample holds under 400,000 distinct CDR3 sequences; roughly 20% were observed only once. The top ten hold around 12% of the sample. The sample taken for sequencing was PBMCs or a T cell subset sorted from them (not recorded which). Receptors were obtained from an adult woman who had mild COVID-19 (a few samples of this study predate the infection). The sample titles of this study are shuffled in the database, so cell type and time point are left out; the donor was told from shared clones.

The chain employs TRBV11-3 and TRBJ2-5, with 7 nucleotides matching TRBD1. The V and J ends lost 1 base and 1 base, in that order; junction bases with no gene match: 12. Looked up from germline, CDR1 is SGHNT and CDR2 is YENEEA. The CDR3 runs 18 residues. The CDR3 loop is CASSLGSIFGTAQETQYF. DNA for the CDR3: TGTGCCAGCAGCTTAGGTTCAATTTTCGGGACAGCCCAAGAGACCCAGTACTTC.

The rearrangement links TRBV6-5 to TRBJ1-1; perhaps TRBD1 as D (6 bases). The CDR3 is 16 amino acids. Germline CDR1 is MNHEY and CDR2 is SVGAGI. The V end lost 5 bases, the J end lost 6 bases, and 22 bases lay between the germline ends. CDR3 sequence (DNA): TGTGCCAGCAGTCGCGCCCTCGGGGGCCCCTGGGCTGAAGCTTTCTTT. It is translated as CASSRALGGPWAEAFF.

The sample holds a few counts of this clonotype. CDR3 amino acids: CASHFGTSASGEQFF. DNA for the CDR3: TGTGCCAGCCACTTTGGGACTAGCGCCTCAGGGGAGCAGTTCTTC. The rearrangement joins TRBV6-5 to TRBJ2-1, with 10 nucleotides matching TRBD2. Germline V CDR1 and CDR2: MNHEY, SVGAGI. The trim removed 8 bases at V and 10 bases at J, leaving 14 bases unmatched. This CDR3 is 15 amino acids long.